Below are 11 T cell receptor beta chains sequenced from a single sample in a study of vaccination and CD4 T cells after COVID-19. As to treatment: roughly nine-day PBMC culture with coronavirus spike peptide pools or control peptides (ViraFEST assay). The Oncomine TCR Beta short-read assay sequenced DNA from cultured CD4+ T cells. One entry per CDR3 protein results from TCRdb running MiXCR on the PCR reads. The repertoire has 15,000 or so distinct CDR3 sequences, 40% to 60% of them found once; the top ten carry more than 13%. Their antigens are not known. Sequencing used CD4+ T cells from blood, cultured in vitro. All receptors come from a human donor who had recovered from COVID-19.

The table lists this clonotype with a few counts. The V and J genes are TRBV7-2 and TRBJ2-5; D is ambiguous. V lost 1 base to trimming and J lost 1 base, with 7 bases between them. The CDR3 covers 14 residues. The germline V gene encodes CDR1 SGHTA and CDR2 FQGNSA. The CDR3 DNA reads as TGTGCCAGCAGCTTAGGATTCAGCCAAGAGACCCAGTACTTC. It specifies CASSLGFSQETQYF.

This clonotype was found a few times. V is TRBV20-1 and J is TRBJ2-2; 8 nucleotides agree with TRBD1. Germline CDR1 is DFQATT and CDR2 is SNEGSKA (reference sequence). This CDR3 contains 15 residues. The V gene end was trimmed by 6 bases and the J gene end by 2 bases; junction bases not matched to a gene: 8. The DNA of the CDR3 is TGCAGTGCCCCGGACAGGGCCACCAACACCGGGGAGCTGTTTTTT. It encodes CSAPDRATNTGELFF.

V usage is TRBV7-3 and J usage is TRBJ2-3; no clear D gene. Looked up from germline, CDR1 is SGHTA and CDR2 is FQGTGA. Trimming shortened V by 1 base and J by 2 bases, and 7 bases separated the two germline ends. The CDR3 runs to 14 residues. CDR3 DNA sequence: TGTGCCAGCAGCTTAAGTCTCCCCACAGATACGCAGTATTTT. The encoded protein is CASSLSLPTDTQYF.

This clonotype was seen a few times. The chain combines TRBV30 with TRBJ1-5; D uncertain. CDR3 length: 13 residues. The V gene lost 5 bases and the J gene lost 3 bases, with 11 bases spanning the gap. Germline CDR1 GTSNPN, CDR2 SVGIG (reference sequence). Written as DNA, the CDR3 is TGTGCCTGGTCGGGCGGGAACAATCAGCCCCAGCATTTT. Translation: CAWSGGNNQPQHF. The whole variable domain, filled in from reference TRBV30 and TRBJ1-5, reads SQTIHQWPATLVQPVGSPLSLECTVEGTSNPNLYWYRQAAGRGLQLLFYSVGIGQISSEVPQNLSASRPQDRQFILSSKKLLLSDSGFYLCAWSGGNNQPQHFGDGTRLSIL.

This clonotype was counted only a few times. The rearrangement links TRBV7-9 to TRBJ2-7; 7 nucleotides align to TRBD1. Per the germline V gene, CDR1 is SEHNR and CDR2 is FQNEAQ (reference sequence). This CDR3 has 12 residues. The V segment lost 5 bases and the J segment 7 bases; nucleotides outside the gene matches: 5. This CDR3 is CASSPQGLEQYF. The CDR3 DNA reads TGTGCCAGCAGCCCACAGGGGTTAGAGCAGTACTTC.

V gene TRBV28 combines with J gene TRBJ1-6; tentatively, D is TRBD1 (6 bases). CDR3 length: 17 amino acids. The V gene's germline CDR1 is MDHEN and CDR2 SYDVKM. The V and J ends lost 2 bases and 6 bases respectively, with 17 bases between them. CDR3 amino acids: CASSLRGPGQTNSPLHF. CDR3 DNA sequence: TGTGCCAGCAGTTTACGGGGCCCGGGACAAACTAATTCACCCCTCCACTTT.

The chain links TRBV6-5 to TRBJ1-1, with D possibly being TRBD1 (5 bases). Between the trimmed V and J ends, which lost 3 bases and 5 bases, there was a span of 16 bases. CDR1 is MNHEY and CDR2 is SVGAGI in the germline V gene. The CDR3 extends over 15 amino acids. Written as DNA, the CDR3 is TGTGCCAGCAGTTATCGCCCCGGGGGAGGGACTGAAGCTTTCTTT. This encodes CASSYRPGGGTEAFF.

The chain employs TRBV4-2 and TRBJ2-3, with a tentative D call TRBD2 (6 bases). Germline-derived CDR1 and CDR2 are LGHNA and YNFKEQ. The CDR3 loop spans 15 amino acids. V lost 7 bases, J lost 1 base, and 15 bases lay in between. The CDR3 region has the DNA TGTGCCAGCAATGGCGGGGCCACTCGCACAGATACGCAGTATTTT. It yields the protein CASNGGATRTDTQYF.

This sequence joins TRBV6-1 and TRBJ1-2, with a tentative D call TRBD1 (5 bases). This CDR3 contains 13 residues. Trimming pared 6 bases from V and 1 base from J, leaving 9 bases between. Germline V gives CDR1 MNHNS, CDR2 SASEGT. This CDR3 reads CASRPDSNYGYTF. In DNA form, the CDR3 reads TGTGCCAGCAGACCCGACAGTAACTATGGCTACACCTTC.

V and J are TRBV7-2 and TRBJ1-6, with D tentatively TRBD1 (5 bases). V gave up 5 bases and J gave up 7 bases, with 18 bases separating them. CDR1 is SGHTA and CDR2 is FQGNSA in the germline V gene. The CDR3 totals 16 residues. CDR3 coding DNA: TGTGCCAGCAGCACCGCCGGAGGGGTGAGAAATTCACCCCTCCACTTT. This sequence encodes CASSTAGGVRNSPLHF.

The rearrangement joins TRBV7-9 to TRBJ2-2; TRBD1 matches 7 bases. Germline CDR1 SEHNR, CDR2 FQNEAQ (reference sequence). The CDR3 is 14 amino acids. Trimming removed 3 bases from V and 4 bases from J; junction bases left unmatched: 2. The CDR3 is CASSLDRTTGELFF. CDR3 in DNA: TGTGCCAGCAGCTTGGACAGGACCACCGGGGAGCTGTTTTTT.